This TCR beta chain was recovered during a study of cytomegalovirus exposure and HLA in healthy donors. The PCR employed 60 Vbeta primers together with 13 Jbeta primers. Assay used: immunoSEQ multiplex PCR; TCRdb lists only in-frame clones, some missing. The profile shows about 89,000 clones, about 80% of them singletons. V trimming: 6 bases; J trimming: 1 base; junction bases outside the gene matches: 6. The CDR3 contains 14 residues. CDR1 MDHEN and CDR2 SYDVKM come from the germline V gene. The chain joins TRBV28 to TRBJ2-7; 7 nucleotides line up with TRBD2. Sequenced input: PBMCs. The sequence was collected from a male donor in good health and CMV-seronegative. The CDR3 nucleotides read TGTGCCAGCAGAAGGCGGGGAGGGTCCTACGAGCAGTACTTC. As protein: CASRRRGGSYEQYF.